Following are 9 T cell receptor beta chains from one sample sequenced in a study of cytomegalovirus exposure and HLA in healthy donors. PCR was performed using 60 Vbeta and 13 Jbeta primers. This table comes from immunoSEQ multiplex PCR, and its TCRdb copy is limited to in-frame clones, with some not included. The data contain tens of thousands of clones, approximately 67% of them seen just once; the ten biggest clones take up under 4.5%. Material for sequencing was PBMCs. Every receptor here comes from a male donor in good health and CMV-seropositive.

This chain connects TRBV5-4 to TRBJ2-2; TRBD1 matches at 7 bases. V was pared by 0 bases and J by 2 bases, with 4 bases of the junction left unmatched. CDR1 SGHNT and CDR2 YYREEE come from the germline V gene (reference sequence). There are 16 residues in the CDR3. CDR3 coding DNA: TGTGCCAGCAGCTTGGTGGGACAGCTCAACACCGGGGAGCTGTTTTTT. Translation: CASSLVGQLNTGELFF.

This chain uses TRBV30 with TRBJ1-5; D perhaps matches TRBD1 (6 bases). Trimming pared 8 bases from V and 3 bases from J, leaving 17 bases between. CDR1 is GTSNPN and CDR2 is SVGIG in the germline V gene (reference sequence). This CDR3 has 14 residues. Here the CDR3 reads CASRSDSPNQPQHF. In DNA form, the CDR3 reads TGTGCCAGCCGCTCGGACAGTCCCAATCAGCCCCAGCATTTT.

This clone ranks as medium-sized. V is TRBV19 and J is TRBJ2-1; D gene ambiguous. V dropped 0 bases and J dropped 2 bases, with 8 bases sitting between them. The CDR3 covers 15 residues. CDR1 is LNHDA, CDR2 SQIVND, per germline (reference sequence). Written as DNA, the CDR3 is TGTGCCAGTAGTATAGACGACATCGCCTACAATGAGCAGTTCTTC. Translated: CASSIDDIAYNEQFF.

Here the CDR3 DNA reads TGTGCCAGCACCAACGACAGGGCTGGAGGCTACACCTTC. Its protein product is CASTNDRAGGYTF. This rearrangement joins TRBV7-2 to TRBJ1-2; TRBD1 matches at 7 bases. The germline V gene encodes CDR1 SGHTA and CDR2 FQGNSA. The CDR3 sequence is 13 residues long. The ends lost 7 bases at V and 8 bases at J; junction bases unmatched: 10. The variable domain in full, completed from reference TRBV7-2 and TRBJ1-2, reads GAGVSQSPSNKVTEKGKDVELRCDPISGHTALYWYRQSLGQGLEFLIYFQGNSAPDKSGLPSDRFSAERTGGSVSTLTIQRTQQEDSAVYLCASTNDRAGGYTFGSGTRLTVV.

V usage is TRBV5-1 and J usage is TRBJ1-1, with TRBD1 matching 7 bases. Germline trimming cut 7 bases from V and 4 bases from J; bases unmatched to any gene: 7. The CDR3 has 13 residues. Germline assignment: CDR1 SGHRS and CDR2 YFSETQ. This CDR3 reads CASGTDSLTEAFF. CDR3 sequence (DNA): TGCGCCAGCGGGACAGATTCTCTCACTGAAGCTTTCTTT.

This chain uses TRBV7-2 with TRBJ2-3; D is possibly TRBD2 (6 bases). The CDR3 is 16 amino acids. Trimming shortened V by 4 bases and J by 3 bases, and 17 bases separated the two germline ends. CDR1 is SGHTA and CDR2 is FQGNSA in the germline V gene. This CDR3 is CASSSPQGGVTDTQYF. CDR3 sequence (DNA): TGTGCCAGCAGCTCTCCTCAGGGCGGGGTGACAGATACGCAGTATTTT.

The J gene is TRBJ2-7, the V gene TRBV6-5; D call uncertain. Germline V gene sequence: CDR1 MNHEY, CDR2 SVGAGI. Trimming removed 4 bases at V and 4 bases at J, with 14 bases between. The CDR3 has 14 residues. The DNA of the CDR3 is TGTGCCAGCAGTTCGGGTCGGTTTGGGTACGAGCAGTACTTC. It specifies CASSSGRFGYEQYF.

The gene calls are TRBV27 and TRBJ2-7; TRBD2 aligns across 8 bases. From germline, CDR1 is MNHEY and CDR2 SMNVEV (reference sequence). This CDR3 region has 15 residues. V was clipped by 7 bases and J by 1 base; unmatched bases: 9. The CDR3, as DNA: TGTGCCAGCAAGGATCTAGCGGGTTTATCCTACGAGCAGTACTTC. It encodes CASKDLAGLSYEQYF.

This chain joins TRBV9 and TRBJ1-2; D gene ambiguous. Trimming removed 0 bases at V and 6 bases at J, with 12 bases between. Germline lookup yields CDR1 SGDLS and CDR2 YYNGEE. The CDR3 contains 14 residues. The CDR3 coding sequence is TGTGCCAGCAGCGTAGGAGAGGGTATAGATGGCTACACCTTC. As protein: CASSVGEGIDGYTF. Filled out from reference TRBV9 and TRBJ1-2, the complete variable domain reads DSGVTQTPKHLITATGQRVTLRCSPRSGDLSVYWYQQSLDQGLQFLIQYYNGEERAKGNILERFSAQQFPDLHSELNLSSLELGDSALYFCASSVGEGIDGYTFGSGTRLTVV.